This TCR beta chain comes out of a study of T cell responses to AZD1222 COVID-19 vaccine (dated by TCRdb to the early 2020s). For the wider study: TCR sequencing covered 230 to 250 trial participants: 200 to 220 given two doses of AZD1222 and 26 given two doses of MenACWY control vaccine. Trial participants were enrolled by age into 18-55, 56-69 and 70-plus year subgroups, with roughly 160, 29 and 62 TCR-sequenced participants respectively.

The germline V gene (reference sequence) provides CDR1 LNHDA and CDR2 SQIVND. The CDR3, from cysteine to phenylalanine, totals 15 residues. CDR3 DNA only is kept here, 45 bases in frame from base 1. Clipping removes 3 bases from V and 8 bases from J, with 7 as the unmatched junction base count. General findings and caveats noted by the study authors: Conclusions about previously exposed vaccinees are limited, since just five or six AZD1222 recipients were seropositive for SARS-CoV-2 at baseline. Participants were mostly white British, with more females than males. The authors suggested clonal diversity may have been underestimated. No day 14 peak-response samples were available, so repertoires were characterized only after the peak T cell response. The 56-69-year group was small, and its depth increase did not reach significance, likely because of low power. After two AZD1222 doses, both the breadth and the depth of spike-specific TCRs were significantly higher than at day 0 and than in MenACWY recipients. Epitopes outside the regions mutated in the B.1.351 and B.1.1.7 variants were reportedly recognized by nearly half of the unique spike-specific TCRs. The whole spike protein was spanned by vaccine-associated CD4 TCRs, and dominant responses were seen in regions 160-218 and 743-854.

The time point label for this specimen denotes: about 28 days (+/-7) after the second vaccine dose. AZD1222 recipients with second doses at about 4 weeks or about 12 weeks were pooled, because spike-specific TCR depth and breadth did not differ between schedules. Vaccinee samples came from UK trials COV001 and COV002, including a single-blind randomized controlled phase 2/3 trial of AZD1222 (ChAdOx1 nCoV-19) in healthy adults. Trial participant PBMC samples were collected at day 0 and day 28 after the second dose for TCRbeta chain sequencing. The CDR3 regions of human TCRbeta chains were subjected to immunosequencing. Regarding the original processing steps: TCRs in the repertoires were compared against a reference library of SARS-CoV-2-specific TCRs that had been generated with the MIRA antigen-specificity platform. Breadth was defined as the fraction of unique TCRs that were SARS-CoV-2-associated. Depth was defined as the fraction of total T cells that were SARS-CoV-2-associated. Using the MIRA data, every spike-specific TCR was mapped to the spike region that the TCR reacted to and assigned to either a CD4 or a CD8 class. Log10-transformed breadth and depth values were compared by one-way ANOVA with Sidak's multiple comparisons tests. In TCRdb, the immuneACCESS table is reduced to in-frame sequences with V and J assigned. These tables do not hold every clone; where another copy was compared, an unresolved V gene accounts for under half, and the others remain unexplained. Clonal size and the V and J genes are those of that table, whereas D and trimming came from the DNA. Across this sample there are 90,000 or so clones, with about 89% seen only once. The ten most abundant clones make up approximately 5% of the sample.

About this clone: The clone's antigen remains unknown. Per-nucleotide qualities are absent, and no much larger clonotype sits a single base away.

Sequenced here: peripheral blood, sampled 28 days after the second AZD1222 dose. The chain is assembled from TRBV19 and TRBJ2-1; TRBD2 lines up with 10 middle nucleotides. This receptor was obtained from an adult who received the AZD1222 COVID-19 vaccine. The CDR3 region has the sequence CASSMGAGTSDEQFF. The nucleotide sequence is TGTGCCAGTAGTATGGGGGCCGGGACTAGCGATGAGCAGTTCTTC.